This T cell receptor beta chain was identified in a study of blood T cell repertoires in COVID-19. Sequencing was performed with immunoSEQ multiplex PCR; in TCRdb, only in-frame clones are kept and a portion is missing. The sample includes roughly 500,000 clones, 88% of them seen just once. V lost 3 bases, J lost 5 bases, and 11 bases stayed unmatched. Germline CDR1 SGHDT, CDR2 YYEEEE. The CDR3 runs 16 residues. Enrolled through a virtual design, the participants were between roughly 18 and 89 years of age and came from about two dozen US areas. Donors in Cohort 3 who had recovered were those with two negative PCRs, healthcare professional clearance, or resolution of their symptoms.

The clonotype was recovered from a woman in her thirties or forties who had recovered from COVID-19. The sequenced sample consisted of PBMCs or T cells enriched from blood (not recorded which). The V call is TRBV5-6, the J call TRBJ1-1; TRBD1 agrees at 9 bases. DNA of the CDR3: TGTGCCAGCAGCTCACCAACATGGACAGGGGTAACTGAAGCTTTCTTT. Its protein product is CASSSPTWTGVTEAFF.